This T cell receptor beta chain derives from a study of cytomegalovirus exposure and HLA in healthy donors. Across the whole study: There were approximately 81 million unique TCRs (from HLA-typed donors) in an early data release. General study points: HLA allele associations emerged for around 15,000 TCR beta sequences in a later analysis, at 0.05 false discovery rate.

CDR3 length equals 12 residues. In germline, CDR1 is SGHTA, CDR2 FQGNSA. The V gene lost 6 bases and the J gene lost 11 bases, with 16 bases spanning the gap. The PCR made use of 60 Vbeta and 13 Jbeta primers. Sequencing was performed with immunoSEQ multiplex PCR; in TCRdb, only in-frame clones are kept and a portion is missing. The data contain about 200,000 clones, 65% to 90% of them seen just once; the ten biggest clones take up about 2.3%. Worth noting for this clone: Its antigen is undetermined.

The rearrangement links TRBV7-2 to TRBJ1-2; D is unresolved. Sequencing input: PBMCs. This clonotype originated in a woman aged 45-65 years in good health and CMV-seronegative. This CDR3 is CASRPYGMGYTF. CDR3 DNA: TGTGCCAGCAGACCGTACGGGATGGGGTACACCTTC.